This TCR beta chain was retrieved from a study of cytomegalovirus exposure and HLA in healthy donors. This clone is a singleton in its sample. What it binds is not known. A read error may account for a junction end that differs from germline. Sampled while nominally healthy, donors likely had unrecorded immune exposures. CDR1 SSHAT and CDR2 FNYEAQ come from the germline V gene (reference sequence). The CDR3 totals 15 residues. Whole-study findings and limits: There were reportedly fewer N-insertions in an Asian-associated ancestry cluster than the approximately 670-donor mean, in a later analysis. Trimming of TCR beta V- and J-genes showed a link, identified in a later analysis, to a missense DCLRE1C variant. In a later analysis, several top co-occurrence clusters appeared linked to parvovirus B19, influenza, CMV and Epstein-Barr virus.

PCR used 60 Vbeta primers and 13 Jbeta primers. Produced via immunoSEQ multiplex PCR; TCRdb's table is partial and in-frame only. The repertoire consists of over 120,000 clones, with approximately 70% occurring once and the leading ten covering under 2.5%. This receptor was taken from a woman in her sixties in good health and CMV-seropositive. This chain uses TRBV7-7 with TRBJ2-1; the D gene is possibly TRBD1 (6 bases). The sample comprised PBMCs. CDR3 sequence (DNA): TGTGCTAGCAGCATGAACAGGGTAGAGGGCAATGAGCAGTTCTTC. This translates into CASSMNRVEGNEQFF.